This TCR beta chain came from a study of lymphopenia after photon versus proton radiotherapy. TCRdb keeps only in-frame clones here, not all; method: immunoSEQ multiplex PCR. The sample contains 15,000 to 20,000 clones, 75% to 90% of which appear only once. The CDR3 is 14 residues long. Germline V gives CDR1 MNHEY, CDR2 SMNVEV (reference sequence). Trimming shortened V by 2 bases and J by 3 bases, and 9 bases separated the two germline ends. The material was peripheral blood, obtained from a patient treated with proton-based radiotherapy. The chain carries TRBV27 and TRBJ2-3; no clear D. This clonotype originated in a woman in her fifties or sixties with cholangiocarcinoma. Some clones in this sample may be carry-over from other donors' samples. CDR3 amino acids: CASSLERPTDTQYF. CDR3 in DNA: TGTGCCAGCAGTTTAGAGAGGCCTACAGATACGCAGTATTTT.